The next 32 T cell receptor beta chains were all read from a single sample in a study of T cells in Graves' hyperthyroidism and ophthalmopathy. Regions amplified from RNA transcripts were the TCR beta CDR3 regions. The TCR CDR3 was amplified in a first-round RT-PCR using the HTBI primer set. Each CDR3 protein gets one entry after TCRdb re-called the multiplex PCR reads with MiXCR. The sample lists under 250,000 distinct CDR3 sequences; 17% were seen once. Sequencing used blood. These receptors were taken from a man aged 45-60 years with Graves' hyperthyroidism.

The rearrangement links TRBV7-2 to TRBJ2-5; no reliable D call. The germline V and J ends were trimmed by 5 bases and 5 bases, with 12 bases remaining between them. The CDR3 covers 13 residues. CDR1 is SGHTA and CDR2 is FQGNSA in the germline V gene. The CDR3 nucleotides read TGTGCCAGCAGCCAAGCATGGCAGGAGACCCAGTACTTC. Its translation is CASSQAWQETQYF.

This chain uses TRBV6-5 with TRBJ1-4; D is possibly TRBD1 (6 bases). The CDR3 consists of 14 residues. Deletions cut 5 bases from V and 7 bases from J, with 14 bases between. Germline values: CDR1 MNHEY, CDR2 SVGAGI. The CDR3 DNA reads TGTGCCAGCAGTCTACAGGGATTTGTTGAAAAACTGTTTTTT. Its protein is CASSLQGFVEKLFF.

The rearrangement links TRBV10-3 to TRBJ2-7; 7 bases match TRBD2. V dropped 0 bases and J dropped 6; count of bases not matched to a gene: 8. The CDR3 has 15 amino acids. CDR1 is ENHRY, CDR2 SYGVKD, per germline. The CDR3 DNA reads as TGTGCCATCAGTGAGTCGACCTCCAGGGAGGGCGAGCAGTACTTC. It translates to CAISESTSREGEQYF.

The chain joins TRBV25-1 to TRBJ2-1; TRBD2 is a possible D gene (6 bases). Germline CDR1 MGHDK, CDR2 SYGVNS. The CDR3 extends over 13 amino acids. The ends were cut back, 2 bases at V and 4 bases at J, with 6 bases in the middle. For the CDR3, the DNA is TGTGCCAGCAGTGAAAGCGGGTACAATGAGCAGTTCTTC. It encodes CASSESGYNEQFF.

This clonotype came up many times. Here the CDR3 reads CASSYSASGTYEQYF. The CDR3 coding sequence is TGTGCCAGCAGTTACTCGGCTAGCGGGACCTACGAGCAGTACTTC. The chain joins TRBV6-2 or TRBV6-3 to TRBJ2-7, with TRBD2 identical over 9 bases. The V gene's germline CDR1 is MNHEY and CDR2 SVGEGT. This CDR3 spans 15 amino acids. Trimming at V came to 0 bases and at J to 2 bases, leaving 2 bases not matched to a gene.

There are a few counts of this clonotype. This sequence joins TRBV5-1 and TRBJ2-4, with D tentatively TRBD2 (6 bases). This CDR3 spans 12 amino acids. Germline V gene sequence: CDR1 SGHRS, CDR2 YFSETQ. Trimming stripped 4 bases from V and 11 bases from J, with 13 bases between. The CDR3 protein is CASSLEGRVQYF. DNA for the CDR3: TGCGCCAGCAGCCTGGAGGGCAGGGTTCAGTACTTC.

In this sample, this clonotype turned up a few times. V usage is TRBV6-2 or TRBV6-3 and J usage is TRBJ2-5, with 8 bases matching TRBD2. Germline V CDR1 and CDR2: MNHEY, SVGEGT. The length of the CDR3 is 14 residues. V dropped 6 bases and J dropped 4; count of bases not matched to a gene: 7. DNA of the CDR3: TGTGCCAGCAGCTGGACTAGCACTAGAGAGACCCAGTACTTC. This encodes CASSWTSTRETQYF.

The rearrangement uses TRBV12-3 or TRBV12-4 and TRBJ1-2; D unclear. Trimming cost V 6 bases and J 6 bases, with 20 bases left between them. The CDR3 covers 15 residues. The CDR3 is CASSPPARGTHGYTF. The CDR3 DNA follows: TGTGCCAGCAGCCCGCCGGCGCGGGGAACCCATGGCTACACCTTC.

Many counts were recorded for this clonotype. The genes are TRBV20-1 and TRBJ2-7; 12 positions match TRBD2. Germline loops: CDR1 DFQATT, CDR2 SNEGSKA (reference sequence). Trimming removed 1 base from V and 3 bases from J; junction bases left unmatched: 1. This CDR3 is built from 14 residues. This CDR3 is CSARGTSGNYEQYF. CDR3 bases: TGCAGTGCTAGAGGGACTAGCGGGAACTACGAGCAGTACTTC.

This clonotype was detected ten times or more. The V call is TRBV10-3, the J call TRBJ2-2; perhaps TRBD2 as D (5 bases). Per germline, CDR1 ENHRY and CDR2 SYGVKD. The CDR3 has 15 residues. Trimming cost V 3 bases and J 4 bases, with 12 bases left between them. The CDR3 region has the DNA TGTGCCATCAGTGAAGGTCTAGCAGGCACCGGGGAGCTGTTTTTT. Translating gives CAISEGLAGTGELFF.

This clonotype was found many times. The V and J genes are TRBV28 and TRBJ1-1, with 10 nucleotides matching TRBD1. The CDR3 is made up of 17 amino acids. The ends lost 8 bases at V and 0 bases at J; junction bases unmatched: 12. Germline V gives CDR1 MDHEN, CDR2 SYDVKM. CDR3 nucleotide sequence: TGTGCCAGCTCCAACCCCGACAGGGGGCTCATGAACACTGAAGCTTTCTTT. Translation: CASSNPDRGLMNTEAFF.

This clonotype was detected ten times or more. The rearrangement uses TRBV7-2 and TRBJ2-7; unclear D gene. Germline V gives CDR1 SGHTA, CDR2 FQGNSA. Trimming removed 1 base at V and 0 bases at J, with 10 bases between. The length of the CDR3 is 15 residues. CDR3: CASSLGRQLSYEQYF. In DNA, the CDR3 is TGTGCCAGCAGCTTAGGGCGGCAGCTCTCCTACGAGCAGTACTTC. The full variable domain, its missing parts supplied by reference TRBV7-2 and TRBJ2-7, is GAGVSQSPSNKVTEKGKDVELRCDPISGHTALYWYRQSLGQGLEFLIYFQGNSAPDKSGLPSDRFSAERTGGSVSTLTIQRTQQEDSAVYLCASSLGRQLSYEQYFGPGTRLTVT.

This clonotype was found a few times. The rearrangement links TRBV10-3 to TRBJ2-1, with TRBD1 matching over 7 bases. The CDR3 is 13 amino acids. V lost 7 bases to trimming and J lost 4 bases; unmatched junction nucleotides: 4. CDR1 is ENHRY, CDR2 SYGVKD, per germline. The CDR3 nucleotides read TGTGCCATCAAGGGACAGCAATACAATGAGCAGTTCTTC. It specifies CAIKGQQYNEQFF.

This clonotype turned up a few times. V gene TRBV24-1 combines with J gene TRBJ2-5; perhaps TRBD2 as D (6 bases). The CDR3 has 14 residues. The germline V and J ends were trimmed by 4 bases and 3 bases, with 11 bases remaining between them. Germline V gives CDR1 KGHDR, CDR2 SFDVKD. The CDR3 here is CATSERGREETQYF. The DNA for the CDR3 is TGTGCCACCAGTGAGCGGGGCAGAGAAGAGACCCAGTACTTC.

This clonotype was seen repeatedly, ten times or more. The chain employs TRBV7-8 and TRBJ2-1; the D is unclear. This CDR3 comprises 13 residues. Germline CDR1 and CDR2: SGHVS and FQNEAQ. Trimming removed 5 bases from V and 7 bases from J, with 12 bases in between. The chain's CDR3 is CASSPQRMNEQFF. The DNA for the CDR3 is TGTGCCAGCAGCCCCCAAAGGATGAATGAGCAGTTCTTC.

The chain carries TRBV20-1 and TRBJ2-1; TRBD2 matches 7 bases. In germline, CDR1 is DFQATT, CDR2 SNEGSKA (reference sequence). Trimming at V came to 3 bases and at J to 7 bases, leaving 9 bases not matched to a gene. The CDR3 consists of 14 residues. The CDR3 region has the DNA TGCAGTGCTAGTTATTACGGGAGGTTTAATGAGCAGTTCTTC. This translates into CSASYYGRFNEQFF.

The chain carries TRBV15 and TRBJ2-7, with TRBD2 matching 14 bases. Germline CDR1 is LNHNV and CDR2 is YYDKDF (reference sequence). V lost 2 bases, J lost 1 base, and 10 bases stayed unmatched. This CDR3 contains 19 residues. CDR3 protein: CATSRRYAGLAGVSYEQYF. The DNA of the CDR3 is TGTGCCACCAGCAGAAGATATGCGGGACTAGCGGGAGTGTCCTACGAGCAGTACTTC.

This clonotype appeared a few times. The rearrangement links TRBV24-1 to TRBJ2-1, with 8 bases identical to TRBD2. Per germline, CDR1 KGHDR and CDR2 SFDVKD. The trim removed 8 bases at V and 4 bases at J, leaving 9 bases unmatched. There are 15 residues in the CDR3. The CDR3 protein is CATKKSGSRYNEQFF. The CDR3 DNA reads as TGTGCCACCAAGAAAAGCGGGAGCAGGTACAATGAGCAGTTCTTC.

This clonotype has only one observation. The chain carries TRBV20-1 and TRBJ1-6; D not certain. Looked up from germline, CDR1 is DFQATT and CDR2 is SNEGSKA (reference sequence). V lost 2 bases to trimming and J lost 2 bases, with 19 bases between them. This CDR3 region has 18 residues. CDR3 sequence: CSARPRSLTSTYNSPLHF. The CDR3 DNA reads TGCAGTGCTAGACCTAGATCGCTAACGAGCACCTATAATTCACCCCTCCACTTT.

This clonotype showed up many times. J is TRBJ1-5 and V is TRBV25-1; D is ambiguous. The germline CDR1 and CDR2 sequences are MGHDK and SYGVNS. The CDR3 consists of 13 residues. Deletions cut 3 bases from V and 0 bases from J, with 3 bases between. The CDR3 protein is CASSDYSNQPQHF. The CDR3 DNA reads TGTGCCAGCAGTGATTATAGCAATCAGCCCCAGCATTTT.

The CDR3 reads CASSPNGGTGGKQYF. As DNA, the CDR3 is TGTGCCAGCAGCCCCAACGGGGGGACAGGGGGTAAGCAGTACTTC. This chain connects TRBV6-1 to TRBJ2-7; TRBD1 matches 11 bases. Germline values: CDR1 MNHNS, CDR2 SASEGT. This CDR3 has 15 residues. Trimming removed 6 bases from V and 8 bases from J; junction bases left unmatched: 12.

The rearrangement links TRBV7-9 to TRBJ2-1; D is uncertain. This CDR3 comprises 14 residues. The V end lost 1 base, the J end lost 9 bases, and 13 bases lay between the germline ends. The germline V gene has CDR1 SEHNR and CDR2 FQNEAQ (reference sequence). In nucleotides, the CDR3 is TGTGCCAGCAGCTTAGGGGGAAGTGGCGTTGAGCAGTTCTTC. Translation gives CASSLGGSGVEQFF.

As for this clonotype: A much larger clone sits a single nucleotide away, making a read error possible. V gene TRBV7-9 combines with J gene TRBJ2-1, with D perhaps matching TRBD1 or TRBD2 (5 bases each). Germline CDR1 reads SEHNR; CDR2 reads FQNEAQ (reference sequence). The CDR3 has 15 residues. CDR3 loop: CASSLEWDPNNEQCF. CDR3 nucleotides: TGTGCCAGCAGCTTAGAATGGGACCCAAACAATGAGCAGTGCTTC.

This clonotype appeared a few times. The chain employs TRBV4-3 and TRBJ1-1; D is undetermined. CDR1 LGHNA and CDR2 YSLEER come from the germline V gene. V was clipped by 0 bases and J by 10 bases, with 9 bases between them. The CDR3 loop spans 12 amino acids. The CDR3: CASSQDQQRAFF. Written as DNA, the CDR3 is TGCGCCAGCAGCCAAGATCAGCAACGAGCTTTCTTT.

This clonotype was observed at least ten times. The genes are TRBV10-3 and TRBJ2-3; TRBD1 matches 7 bases. Germline V gene sequence: CDR1 ENHRY, CDR2 SYGVKD. With V trimmed by 6 bases and J by 6 bases, 6 bases remained unmatched. The length of the CDR3 is 13 residues. The DNA for the CDR3 is TGTGCCATCAGCCTACAGGGGACCGATACGCAGTATTTT. Translating gives CAISLQGTDTQYF.

V gene TRBV20-1 combines with J gene TRBJ2-7; D is ambiguous. This CDR3 region has 15 residues. V was shortened by 1 base and J by 5 bases, with 18 bases between the two germline ends. Germline assignment: CDR1 DFQATT and CDR2 SNEGSKA (reference sequence). The CDR3: CSARVSRTPVDEQYF. The DNA for the CDR3 is TGCAGTGCTAGAGTTTCCCGGACCCCGGTCGACGAGCAGTACTTC.

This clonotype was seen repeatedly, ten times or more. This chain joins TRBV7-2 and TRBJ2-5; perhaps TRBD2 as D (6 bases). This CDR3 is built from 16 residues. Germline-derived CDR1 and CDR2 are SGHTA and FQGNSA. V dropped 1 base and J dropped 2 bases, with 14 bases sitting between them. The CDR3 loop is CASSLGWVRGQETQYF. The CDR3 nucleotides are TGTGCCAGCAGCTTAGGATGGGTGCGGGGACAAGAGACCCAGTACTTC.

As for this clonotype: The CDR3 end shows no conserved phenylalanine or tryptophan, and so a read error is likely. The chain joins TRBV7-2 to TRBJ2-7; no firm D call. Germline CDR1 reads SGHTA; CDR2 reads FQGNSA. V was clipped by 2 bases and J by 0 bases, with 5 bases between them. The CDR3 consists of 13 residues. The CDR3 loop reads CASSLSPSYEQYL. Written as DNA, the CDR3 is TGTGCCAGCAGCTTAAGCCCCTCCTACGAGCAGTACCTC.

This clonotype was seen at least ten times. J is TRBJ2-5 and V is TRBV20-1; 8 bases match TRBD1. This CDR3 contains 14 residues. Germline-derived CDR1 and CDR2 are DFQATT and SNEGSKA (reference sequence). V lost 0 bases, J lost 5 bases, and 5 bases stayed unmatched. CDR3 in DNA: TGCAGTGCTAGAGATGGACAGGGCGGGGAGACCCAGTACTTC. This gives the protein CSARDGQGGETQYF.

This clonotype was seen at least ten times. The genes are TRBV11-2 and TRBJ2-7, with D perhaps matching TRBD2 (5 bases). This CDR3 spans 17 amino acids. Germline lookup yields CDR1 SGHAT and CDR2 FQNNGV. V lost 3 bases and J lost 7, with 25 bases in between. The CDR3 sequence is CASSLLMEEISRREQYF. The CDR3, as DNA: TGTGCCAGCAGCTTGTTGATGGAGGAAATATCCAGGAGGGAGCAGTACTTC.

V gene TRBV5-1 combines with J gene TRBJ2-2, with D possibly being TRBD1 (6 bases). CDR3 length equals 13 residues. V lost 4 bases to trimming and J lost 7 bases, with 11 bases between them. Germline lookup yields CDR1 SGHRS and CDR2 YFSETQ. The CDR3 DNA follows: TGCGCCAGCAGCCTACAGGGAGACGGGGAGCTGTTTTTT. Protein: CASSLQGDGELFF.

This clonotype was seen many times. This sequence joins TRBV11-3 and TRBJ2-1; D not resolved. Germline values: CDR1 SGHNT, CDR2 YENEEA. V was trimmed by 0 bases and J by 6 bases, leaving 12 bases between them. This CDR3 has 15 residues. CDR3 loop: CASSLDLQYPNEQFF. As DNA, the CDR3 is TGTGCCAGCAGCTTAGATCTGCAGTATCCCAATGAGCAGTTCTTC.